This T cell receptor (beta chain) was found in a study of cytomegalovirus exposure and HLA in healthy donors. Background on the study: Unique TCRs from HLA-typed donors, 75 million to 100 million of them, were held in an early data release. Findings and limits, study-wide: According to the study, 150 to 200 TCR beta chains were cytomegalovirus-associated. It was likely that a cluster of highly shared sequence variants was a sequencing artifact. Later on, an analysis tied under 20,000 TCR beta sequences to HLA alleles at 0.05 false discovery rate.

Amplification used 60 Vbeta primers and 13 Jbeta primers. Profiling relied on immunoSEQ multiplex PCR, and the TCRdb table lists in-frame clones only, not all of them. Of approximately 190,000 clones in the sample, over 75% were seen once. Note on this clone: Its specificity is not known.

The ends were cut back, 3 bases at V and 7 bases at J, with 12 bases in the middle. CDR1 and CDR2 from the germline V gene are MDHEN and SYDVKM. The CDR3 totals 13 residues. V usage is TRBV28 and J usage is TRBJ1-2; a weak D match, TRBD1 (6 bases). The sequencing sample was made of PBMCs. The TCR was taken from a man aged 35 to 55 in good health and CMV-seropositive. CDR3 nucleotide sequence: TGTGCCAGCAGTTTCGGGGGGGGCGCTGGCTACACCTTC. Translation: CASSFGGGAGYTF.